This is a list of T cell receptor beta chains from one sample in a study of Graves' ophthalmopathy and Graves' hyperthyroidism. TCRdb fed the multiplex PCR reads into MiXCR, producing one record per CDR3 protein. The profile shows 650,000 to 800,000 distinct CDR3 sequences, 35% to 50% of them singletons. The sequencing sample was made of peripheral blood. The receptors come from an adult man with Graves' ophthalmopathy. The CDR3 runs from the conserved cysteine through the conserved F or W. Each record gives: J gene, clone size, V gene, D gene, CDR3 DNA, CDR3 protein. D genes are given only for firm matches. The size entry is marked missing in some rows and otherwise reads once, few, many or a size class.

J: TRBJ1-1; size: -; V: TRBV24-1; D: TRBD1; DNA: TGTGCCACCAGTGATTACAGGGGCGGGAACACTGAAGCTTTCTTT; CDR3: CATSDYRGGNTEAFF
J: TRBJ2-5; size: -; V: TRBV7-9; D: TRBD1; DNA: TGTGCCAGCAACCCCGGGACAGAAGGACAGCCCCAGTACTTC; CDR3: CASNPGTEGQPQYF
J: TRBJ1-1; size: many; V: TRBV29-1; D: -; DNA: TGCGGCGCTGTCAGATCCACTGAAGCTTTCTTT; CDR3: CGAVRSTEAFF
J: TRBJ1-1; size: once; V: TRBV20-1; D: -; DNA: TGCAGCCAATACGAAGAGATGAACACTGAAGCTTTCTTT; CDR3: CSQYEEMNTEAFF
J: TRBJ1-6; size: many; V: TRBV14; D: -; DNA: TGTGCCAGCAGCCAAGAGGTTTCACCCCTCCACTTT; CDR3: CASSQEVSPLHF
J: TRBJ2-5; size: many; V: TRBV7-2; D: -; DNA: TGTGCCAGCAGCCTGCGGTGGGGGGAGACCCAGTACTTC; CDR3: CASSLRWGETQYF
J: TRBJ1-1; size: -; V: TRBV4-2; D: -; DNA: TGTGCCAGCAGCCAAGTCTTAGGGGAGACTGAAGCTTTCTTT; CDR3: CASSQVLGETEAFF
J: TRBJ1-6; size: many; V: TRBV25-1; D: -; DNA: TGTGCCAGCAGTCAGGGAAGGCCCTATAATTCACCCCTCCACTTT; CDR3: CASSQGRPYNSPLHF
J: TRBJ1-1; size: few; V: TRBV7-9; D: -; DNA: TGTGCCAGCAGCCTTAGAACAGTCTTGAACACTGAAGCTTTCTTT; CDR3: CASSLRTVLNTEAFF
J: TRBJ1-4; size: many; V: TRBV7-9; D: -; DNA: TGTGCCAGCAGCGCTACAGCTGGCGGGGAAAAACTGTTTTTT; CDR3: CASSATAGGEKLFF
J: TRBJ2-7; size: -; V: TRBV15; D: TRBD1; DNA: TGTGCCACCAGCGCCACCGGGACAGGGGACGAGCAGTACTTC; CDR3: CATSATGTGDEQYF
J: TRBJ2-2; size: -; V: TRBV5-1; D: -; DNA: TGCGCCAGCAGCTTGTCGATGGGTATGGAGAACACCGGGGAGCTGTTTTTT; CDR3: CASSLSMGMENTGELFF
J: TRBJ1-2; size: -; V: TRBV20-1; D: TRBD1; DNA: TGCAGTGCTACGGGACAGGGGGCGCTTGGCTACACCTTC; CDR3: CSATGQGALGYTF
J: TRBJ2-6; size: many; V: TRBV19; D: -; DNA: TGTGCCAGTACCCCGGGGGACATCGGCTCTGGGGCCAACGTCCTGACTTTC; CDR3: CASTPGDIGSGANVLTF
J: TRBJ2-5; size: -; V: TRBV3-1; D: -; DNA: TGTGCCAACAGCCTTGGGCGGCAAGAGACCCAGTACTTC; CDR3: CANSLGRQETQYF
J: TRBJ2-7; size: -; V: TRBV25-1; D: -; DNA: TGTGCCAGCTCACTAAGTACACCGACCTACGAGCAGTACTTC; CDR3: CASSLSTPTYEQYF
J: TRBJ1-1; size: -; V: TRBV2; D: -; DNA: TGTGCCAGCTTGGGTCGACCGAACACTGAAGCTTTCTTT; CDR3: CASLGRPNTEAFF
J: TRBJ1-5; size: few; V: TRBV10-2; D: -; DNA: TGCGCCAGCAGTGAATCTCGCAGGGTGGGATTTTATAGCAATCAGCCCCAGCATTTT; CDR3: CASSESRRVGFYSNQPQHF
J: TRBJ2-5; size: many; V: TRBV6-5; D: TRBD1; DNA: TGTGCCAGCAGTTATAATCGGGACAGCGAGACCCAGTACTTC; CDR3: CASSYNRDSETQYF
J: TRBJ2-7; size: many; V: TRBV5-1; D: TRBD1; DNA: TGCGCCAGCAGCACCGGACAGGCCGCCGACGAGCAGTACTTC; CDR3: CASSTGQAADEQYF
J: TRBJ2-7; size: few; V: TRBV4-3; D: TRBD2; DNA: TGCGCCAGCAGCCAAGGTCAGGAGCGGGAGTTCTACGAGCAGTACTTC; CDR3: CASSQGQEREFYEQYF
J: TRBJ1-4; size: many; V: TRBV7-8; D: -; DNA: TGTGCCAGCAGCTTAGGGGGGTTTGGCGTAGAAAAACTGTTTTTT; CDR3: CASSLGGFGVEKLFF
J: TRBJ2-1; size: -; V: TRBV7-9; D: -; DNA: TGTGCCAGCAGTTCTGGGATTAGCTCCTACAATGAGCAGTTCTTC; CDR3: CASSSGISSYNEQFF
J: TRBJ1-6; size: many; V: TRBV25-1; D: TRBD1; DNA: TGTGCCAGCATTGGGACAGGGAATTCACCCCTCCACTTT; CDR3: CASIGTGNSPLHF
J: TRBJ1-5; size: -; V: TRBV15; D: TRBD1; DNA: TGTGCCACCAACGGCAGGGGGATCGGGGCGGGCAATCAGCCCCAGCATTTT; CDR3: CATNGRGIGAGNQPQHF
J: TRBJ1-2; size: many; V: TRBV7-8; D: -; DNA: TGTGCCAGCAGCTTAGAGTATCAGGGGTATGGCTACACCTTC; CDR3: CASSLEYQGYGYTF